This is a list of T cell receptor beta chains from one sample in a study of chemoradiotherapy in HPV16-positive cancers. The protocol was immunoSEQ multiplex PCR, while the TCRdb copy is restricted to in-frame clones and leaves out a portion. The table lists about 790 clones, around 79% of them singletons. The material sequenced was tumor tissue, taken from a patient who underwent chemoradiotherapy. These receptors were taken from a human donor with HPV-associated anogenital cancer. Each CDR3 is given with its conserved first and last residue. Fields, in order: J gene, clone size, V gene, CDR3 protein. Expanded clones get a size class; other rows say once, few or many, or leave the size out.

j_call: TRBJ1-2
clone_size: .
v_call: TRBV27
cdr3_aa: CASYTHRGLHYGYTF

j_call: TRBJ2-3
clone_size: .
v_call: TRBV4-1
cdr3_aa: CASSLNRADTQYF

j_call: TRBJ2-3
clone_size: .
v_call: TRBV4-1
cdr3_aa: CASSQSDTWADTQYF

j_call: TRBJ2-6
clone_size: .
v_call: TRBV6-5
cdr3_aa: CASSWGRDGANVLTF

j_call: TRBJ2-2
clone_size: .
v_call: TRBV5-1
cdr3_aa: CASSQDGGTITGELFF

j_call: TRBJ2-2
clone_size: .
v_call: TRBV5-1
cdr3_aa: CASRERDQGSGELFF

j_call: TRBJ2-7
clone_size: few
v_call: TRBV5-6
cdr3_aa: CASSSGTGYYEQYF

j_call: TRBJ2-7
clone_size: .
v_call: TRBV6-4
cdr3_aa: CASSATGEVDEQYF

j_call: TRBJ2-3
clone_size: .
v_call: TRBV27
cdr3_aa: CASSWGPLRVTQYF

j_call: TRBJ1-4
clone_size: .
v_call: TRBV6-6
cdr3_aa: CASSLDRVGEKLFF

j_call: TRBJ1-4
clone_size: .
v_call: TRBV7-9
cdr3_aa: CASSYNSGEASEKLFF

j_call: TRBJ2-7
clone_size: few
v_call: TRBV5-5
cdr3_aa: CASSSWTGGLDEQYF

j_call: TRBJ2-1
clone_size: .
v_call: TRBV4-3
cdr3_aa: CASSPRTSGGYNEQFF

j_call: TRBJ1-1
clone_size: once
v_call: TRBV6-1
cdr3_aa: CASDVGEGNTEAFF

j_call: TRBJ1-4
clone_size: .
v_call: TRBV30
cdr3_aa: CAWSVSGTNEKLFF

j_call: TRBJ2-1
clone_size: .
v_call: TRBV5-4
cdr3_aa: CASSLNDEQFF

j_call: TRBJ1-3
clone_size: few
v_call: TRBV5-1
cdr3_aa: CASSLYSGTGLNTIYF

j_call: TRBJ2-5
clone_size: .
v_call: TRBV19
cdr3_aa: CASSRGWQETQYF

j_call: TRBJ1-1
clone_size: .
v_call: TRBV27
cdr3_aa: CASSPMEGVNTEAFF

j_call: TRBJ2-1
clone_size: .
v_call: TRBV18
cdr3_aa: CASSPHANEQFF

j_call: TRBJ1-1
clone_size: .
v_call: TRBV2
cdr3_aa: CASSDDREGMNTEAFF

j_call: TRBJ1-5
clone_size: .
v_call: TRBV19
cdr3_aa: CASSIVGHQHF

j_call: TRBJ1-1
clone_size: .
v_call: TRBV18
cdr3_aa: CASSPLRTANTEAFF

j_call: TRBJ2-4
clone_size: .
v_call: TRBV5-1
cdr3_aa: CASRPVVAKNIQYF

j_call: TRBJ1-4
clone_size: few
v_call: TRBV7-9
cdr3_aa: CASSQTSGEKLFF

j_call: TRBJ2-1
clone_size: once
v_call: TRBV21-1
cdr3_aa: CASSARLANFGNEQFF

j_call: TRBJ2-3
clone_size: .
v_call: TRBV18
cdr3_aa: CASSPRTDTQYF

j_call: TRBJ1-1
clone_size: .
v_call: TRBV29-1
cdr3_aa: CSARTGFPEAFF

j_call: TRBJ1-3
clone_size: .
v_call: TRBV6-5
cdr3_aa: CASSYSTIGSGNTIYF

j_call: .
clone_size: .
v_call: TRBV19
cdr3_aa: CASSPGPNYEQYF

j_call: TRBJ1-2
clone_size: .
v_call: TRBV9
cdr3_aa: CASSVDEQGAYGYTF

j_call: TRBJ1-2
clone_size: .
v_call: TRBV5-6
cdr3_aa: CASSLRARGYTF

j_call: TRBJ1-2
clone_size: .
v_call: TRBV5-5
cdr3_aa: CASSSRTGEAYGYTF

j_call: TRBJ1-1
clone_size: .
v_call: TRBV5-4
cdr3_aa: CASSLVHTLNTEAFF

j_call: TRBJ1-2
clone_size: .
v_call: TRBV27
cdr3_aa: CASMGQGNGYTF

j_call: TRBJ1-2
clone_size: few
v_call: TRBV28
cdr3_aa: CASSSGRDNTF

j_call: TRBJ1-1
clone_size: .
v_call: TRBV4-1
cdr3_aa: CASSQDLGVWTEAFF

j_call: TRBJ2-7
clone_size: .
v_call: TRBV19
cdr3_aa: CASSMSGSEQYF

j_call: TRBJ1-5
clone_size: .
v_call: TRBV15
cdr3_aa: CATSRYREVQPQHF

j_call: TRBJ2-1
clone_size: .
v_call: TRBV10-3
cdr3_aa: CAISESRNSYNEQFF

j_call: TRBJ1-2
clone_size: .
v_call: TRBV7-8
cdr3_aa: CASSLYIGVQVYYGYTF

j_call: TRBJ2-7
clone_size: .
v_call: TRBV29-1
cdr3_aa: CSVGDRGNYEQYF

j_call: TRBJ1-4
clone_size: .
v_call: TRBV11-3
cdr3_aa: CASSLGAQGSEKLFF

j_call: TRBJ1-1
clone_size: .
v_call: TRBV30
cdr3_aa: CAWSVQVWGRVHF

j_call: TRBJ1-2
clone_size: .
v_call: TRBV29-1
cdr3_aa: CSVEEGRGGGYTF

j_call: TRBJ1-5
clone_size: .
v_call: TRBV5-5
cdr3_aa: CASRGQDNQPQHF

j_call: TRBJ1-4
clone_size: few
v_call: TRBV27
cdr3_aa: CASSFYPPKDVEEKLFF

j_call: TRBJ2-5
clone_size: .
v_call: TRBV7-2
cdr3_aa: CASSGDNRDRGDQETQYF

j_call: TRBJ2-3
clone_size: .
v_call: TRBV6-1
cdr3_aa: CASSEIAGGTDTQYF

j_call: TRBJ1-1
clone_size: .
v_call: TRBV6-6
cdr3_aa: CASTSAGQGLNTEAFF

j_call: TRBJ2-2
clone_size: .
v_call: TRBV27
cdr3_aa: CASSSPSSGGAAGELFF

j_call: TRBJ2-1
clone_size: .
v_call: TRBV6-4
cdr3_aa: CASSDSSGGANEQFF

j_call: TRBJ2-5
clone_size: .
v_call: TRBV28
cdr3_aa: CASSPGGKETQYF

j_call: TRBJ1-1
clone_size: .
v_call: TRBV5-6
cdr3_aa: CASSLAQNTEAFF

j_call: TRBJ2-5
clone_size: .
v_call: TRBV27
cdr3_aa: CASSSQETQYF